This T cell receptor beta chain stems from a study of blood T cell repertoires in COVID-19. Trimming pared 0 bases from V and 8 bases from J, leaving 13 bases between. The CDR3 contains 14 residues. Germline V CDR1 and CDR2: LGHNA, YSLEER. Using immunoSEQ multiplex PCR, the repertoire was profiled, and TCRdb retains in-frame clones only, with some absent. The profile shows 200,000 or so clones, 75% to 90% of them singletons. This chain connects TRBV4-3 to TRBJ1-2, with D unclear. Sequencing was performed on PBMCs or T cells enriched from blood (not recorded which). This clonotype originated in a woman aged 40 to 50 with acute COVID-19. This chain's CDR3 is CASSQDQGVGGYTF. The CDR3 nucleotides are TGCGCCAGCAGCCAAGATCAAGGAGTCGGCGGCTACACCTTC.